The clone carrying this T cell receptor beta chain was counted a few times. Authors' processing steps: Amplification of reference gene primers provided the estimated nucleated cell counts. Sequencing used immunoSEQ multiplex PCR; TCRdb keeps in-frame clones, though not all of them. D and trimming come from the DNA, and the V and J calls and clone size come from that table. The top ten clones hold 3.7% of a sample with over 150,000 clones, around 74% of them seen once. The germline V gene has CDR1 SEHNR and CDR2 FQNEAQ (reference sequence). The CDR3 contains 17 residues. The J segment lost 4 bases and the V segment lost 1 base, leaving 8 bases of the junction unmatched. The data are from a study of blood T cell repertoires in COVID-19. Study in general: Sites in the United States, Italy and Spain provided acute and convalescent COVID-19 samples. The cDNA or gDNA used as material had been derived from T cells, B-cell-depleted T cells, or PBMCs.

The sequenced sample consisted of peripheral blood. The clonotype comes from a woman older than 75 with acute or convalescent COVID-19. V is TRBV7-9 and J is TRBJ1-3, with 9 positions matching TRBD1. The CDR3: CASSLEGQGTSGNTIYF. The CDR3 coding sequence is TGTGCCAGCAGCTTAGAAGGACAGGGGACTTCGGGAAACACCATATATTTT.